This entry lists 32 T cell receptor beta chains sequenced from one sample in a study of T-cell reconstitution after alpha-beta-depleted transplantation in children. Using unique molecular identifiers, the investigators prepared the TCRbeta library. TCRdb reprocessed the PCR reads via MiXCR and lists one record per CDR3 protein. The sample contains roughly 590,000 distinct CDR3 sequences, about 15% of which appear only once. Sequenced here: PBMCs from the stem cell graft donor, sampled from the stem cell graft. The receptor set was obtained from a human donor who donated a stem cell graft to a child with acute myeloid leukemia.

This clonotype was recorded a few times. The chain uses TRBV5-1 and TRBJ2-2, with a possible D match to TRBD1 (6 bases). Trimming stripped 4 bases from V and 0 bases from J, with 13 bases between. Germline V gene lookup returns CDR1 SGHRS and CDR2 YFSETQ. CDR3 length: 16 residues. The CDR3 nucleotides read TGCGCCAGCAGCGCATGGACAGTGTCGAACACCGGGGAGCTGTTTTTT. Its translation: CASSAWTVSNTGELFF. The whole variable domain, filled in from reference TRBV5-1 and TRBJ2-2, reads KAGVTQTPRYLIKTRGQQVTLSCSPISGHRSVSWYQQTPGQGLQFLFEYFSETQRNKGNFPGRFSGRQFSNSRSEMNVSTLELGDSALYLCASSAWTVSNTGELFFGEGSRLTVL.

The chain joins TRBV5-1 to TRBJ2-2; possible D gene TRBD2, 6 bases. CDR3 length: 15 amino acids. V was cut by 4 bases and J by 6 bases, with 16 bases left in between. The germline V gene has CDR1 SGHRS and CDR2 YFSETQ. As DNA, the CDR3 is TGCGCCAGCAGCACCGGGGACGGGGGACCCGGGGAGCTGTTTTTT. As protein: CASSTGDGGPGELFF. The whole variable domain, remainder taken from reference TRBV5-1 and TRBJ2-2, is KAGVTQTPRYLIKTRGQQVTLSCSPISGHRSVSWYQQTPGQGLQFLFEYFSETQRNKGNFPGRFSGRQFSNSRSEMNVSTLELGDSALYLCASSTGDGGPGELFFGEGSRLTVL.

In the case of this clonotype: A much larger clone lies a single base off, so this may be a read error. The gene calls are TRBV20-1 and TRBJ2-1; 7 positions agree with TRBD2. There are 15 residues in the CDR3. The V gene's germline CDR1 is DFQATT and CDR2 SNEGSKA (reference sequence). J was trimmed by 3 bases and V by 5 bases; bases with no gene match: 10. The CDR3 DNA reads TGCAGTGCTGGACCCCCCAGCGGGGACTACAATGAGCAGTTCTTC. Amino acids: CSAGPPSGDYNEQFF.

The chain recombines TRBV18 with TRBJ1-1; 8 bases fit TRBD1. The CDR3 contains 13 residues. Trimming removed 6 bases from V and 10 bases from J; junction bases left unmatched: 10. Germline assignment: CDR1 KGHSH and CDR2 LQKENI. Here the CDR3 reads CASSPDRVQLAFF. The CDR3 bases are TGTGCCAGCTCTCCGGACAGGGTACAGTTAGCTTTCTTT.

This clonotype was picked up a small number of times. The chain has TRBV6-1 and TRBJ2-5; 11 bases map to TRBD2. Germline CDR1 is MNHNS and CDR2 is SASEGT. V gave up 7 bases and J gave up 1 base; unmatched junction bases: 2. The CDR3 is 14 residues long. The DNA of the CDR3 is TGTGCCAGCACACTAGCGGGGGCCCAAGAGACCCAGTACTTC. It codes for CASTLAGAQETQYF.

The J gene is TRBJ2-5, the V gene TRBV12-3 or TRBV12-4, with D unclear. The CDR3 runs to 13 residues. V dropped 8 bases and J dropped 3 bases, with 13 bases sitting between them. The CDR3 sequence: CASLGFAEETQYF. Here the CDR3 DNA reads TGTGCCAGCCTAGGATTTGCGGAAGAGACCCAGTACTTC.

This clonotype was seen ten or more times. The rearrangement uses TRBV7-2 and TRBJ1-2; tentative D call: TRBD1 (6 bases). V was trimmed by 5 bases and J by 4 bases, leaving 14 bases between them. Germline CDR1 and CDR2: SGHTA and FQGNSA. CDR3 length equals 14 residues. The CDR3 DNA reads TGTGCCAGCAGCCCTACCGGGGGGGCCTATGGCTACACCTTC. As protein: CASSPTGGAYGYTF.

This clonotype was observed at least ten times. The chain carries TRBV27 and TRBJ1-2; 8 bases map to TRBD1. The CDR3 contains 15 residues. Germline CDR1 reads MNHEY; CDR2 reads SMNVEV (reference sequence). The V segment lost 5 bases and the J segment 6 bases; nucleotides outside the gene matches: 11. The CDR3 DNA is TGTGCCAGCAGTACACCCGGGACAGGCAGCAATGGCTACACCTTC. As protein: CASSTPGTGSNGYTF.

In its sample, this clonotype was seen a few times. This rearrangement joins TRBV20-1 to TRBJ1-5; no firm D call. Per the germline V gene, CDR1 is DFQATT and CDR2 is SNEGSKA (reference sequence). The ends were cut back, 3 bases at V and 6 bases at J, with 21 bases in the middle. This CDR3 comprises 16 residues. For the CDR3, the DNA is TGCAGTGCTAGCAGGCCTGCGAAGGGCGGGAGTCAGCCCCAGCATTTT. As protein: CSASRPAKGGSQPQHF.

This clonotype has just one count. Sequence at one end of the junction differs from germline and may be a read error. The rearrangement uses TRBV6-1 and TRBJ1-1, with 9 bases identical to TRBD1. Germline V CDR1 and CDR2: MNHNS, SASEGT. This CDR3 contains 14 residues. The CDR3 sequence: CASSKGTGSTEAIF. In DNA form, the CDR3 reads TGTGCCAGCAGTAAAGGGACAGGGAGTACTGAAGCTATCTTT.

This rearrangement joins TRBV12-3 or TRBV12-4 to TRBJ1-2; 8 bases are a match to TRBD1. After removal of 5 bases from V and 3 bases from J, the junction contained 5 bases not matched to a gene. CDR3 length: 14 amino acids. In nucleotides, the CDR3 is TGTGCCAGCAGTGTCCGACAGGGGCACTATGGCTACACCTTC. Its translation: CASSVRQGHYGYTF.

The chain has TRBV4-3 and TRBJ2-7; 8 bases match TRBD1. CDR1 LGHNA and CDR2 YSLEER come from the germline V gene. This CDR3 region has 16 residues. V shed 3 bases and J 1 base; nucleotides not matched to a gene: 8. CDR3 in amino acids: CASSHLPGTGSYEQYF. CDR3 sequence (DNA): TGCGCCAGCAGCCACCTACCCGGGACAGGATCCTACGAGCAGTACTTC.

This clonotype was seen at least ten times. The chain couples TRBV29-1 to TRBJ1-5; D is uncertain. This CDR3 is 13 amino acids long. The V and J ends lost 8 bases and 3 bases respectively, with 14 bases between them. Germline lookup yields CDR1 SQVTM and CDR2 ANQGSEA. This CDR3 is CSFNAGDNQPQHF. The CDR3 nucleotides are TGCAGCTTCAATGCGGGAGACAATCAGCCCCAGCATTTT. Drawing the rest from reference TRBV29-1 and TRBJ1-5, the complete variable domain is SAVISQKPSRDICQRGTSLTIQCQVDSQVTMMFWYRQQPGQSLTLIATANQGSEATYESGFVIDKFPISRPNLTFSTLTVSNMSPEDSSIYLCSFNAGDNQPQHFGDGTRLSIL.

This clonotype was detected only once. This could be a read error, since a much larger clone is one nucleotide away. DNA of the CDR3: TGTGCCAGCAGGTCTGGGCCGAATGATAATTCACCCATCCACTTT. Translated: CASRSGPNDNSPIHF. V gene TRBV12-3 or TRBV12-4 combines with J gene TRBJ1-6; no firm D call. The CDR3 sequence is 15 residues long.

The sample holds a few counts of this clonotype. The CDR3 protein is CSAGAFGGGYNSPLHF. Here the CDR3 DNA reads TGCAGTGCCGGGGCCTTCGGGGGGGGGTATAATTCACCCCTCCACTTT. This sequence joins TRBV20-1 and TRBJ1-6; perhaps TRBD1 as D (5 bases). The CDR3 spans 16 residues. CDR1 and CDR2 from the germline V gene are DFQATT and SNEGSKA (reference sequence). V dropped 6 bases and J dropped 4 bases, with 19 bases sitting between them.

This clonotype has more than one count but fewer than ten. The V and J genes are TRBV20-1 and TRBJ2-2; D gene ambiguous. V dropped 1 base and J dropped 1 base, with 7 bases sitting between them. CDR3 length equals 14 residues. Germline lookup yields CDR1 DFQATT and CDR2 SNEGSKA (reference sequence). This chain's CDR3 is CSARGTKNTGELFF. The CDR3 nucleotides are TGCAGTGCTAGAGGAACAAAGAACACCGGGGAGCTGTTTTTT.

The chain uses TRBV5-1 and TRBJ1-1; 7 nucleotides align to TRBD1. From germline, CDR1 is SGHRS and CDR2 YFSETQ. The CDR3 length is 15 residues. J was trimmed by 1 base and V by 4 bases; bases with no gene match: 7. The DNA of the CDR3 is TGCGCCAGCAGCGAACCCACAGGGGAGAACACTGAAGCTTTCTTT. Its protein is CASSEPTGENTEAFF.

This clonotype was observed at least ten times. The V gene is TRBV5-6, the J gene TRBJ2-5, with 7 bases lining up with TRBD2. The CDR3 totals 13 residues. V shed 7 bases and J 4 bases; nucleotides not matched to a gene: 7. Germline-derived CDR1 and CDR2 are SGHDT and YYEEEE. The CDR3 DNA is TGTGCCAGCCGCGGGGGATTGGGAGAGACCCAGTACTTC. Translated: CASRGGLGETQYF. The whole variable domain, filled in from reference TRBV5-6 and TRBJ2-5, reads DAGVTQSPTHLIKTRGQQVTLRCSPKSGHDTVSWYQQALGQGPQFIFQYYEEEERQRGNFPDRFSGHQFPNYSSELNVNALLLGDSALYLCASRGGLGETQYFGPGTRLLVL.

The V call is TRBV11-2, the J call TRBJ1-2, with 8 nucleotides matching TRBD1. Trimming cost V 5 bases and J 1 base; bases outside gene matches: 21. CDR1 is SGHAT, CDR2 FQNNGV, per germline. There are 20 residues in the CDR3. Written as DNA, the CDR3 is TGTGCCAGCAGCCCAGACCTCTCGGGCACAGGGGGTGACAATAACTATGGCTACACCTTC. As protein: CASSPDLSGTGGDNNYGYTF.

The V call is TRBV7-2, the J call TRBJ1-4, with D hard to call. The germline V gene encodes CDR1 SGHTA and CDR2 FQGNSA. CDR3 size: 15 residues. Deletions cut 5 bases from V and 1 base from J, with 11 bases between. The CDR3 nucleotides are TGTGCCAGCAGCAAAGAGGCAGTAACTAATGAAAAACTGTTTTTT. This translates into CASSKEAVTNEKLFF.

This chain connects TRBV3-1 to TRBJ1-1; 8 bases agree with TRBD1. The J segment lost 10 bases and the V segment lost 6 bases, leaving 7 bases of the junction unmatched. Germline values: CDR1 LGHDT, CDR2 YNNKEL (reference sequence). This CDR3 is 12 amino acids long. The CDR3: CASSPGQGAAFF. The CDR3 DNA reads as TGTGCCAGCAGTCCAGGACAGGGCGCAGCTTTCTTT.

This CDR3 is CASRRRQAQETQYF. The CDR3 DNA is TGCGCCAGCAGGAGGCGGCAGGCCCAAGAGACCCAGTACTTC. The chain has TRBV5-1 and TRBJ2-5; D is undetermined. The CDR3 loop spans 14 amino acids. In germline, CDR1 is SGHRS, CDR2 YFSETQ. V lost 5 bases and J lost 1, with 12 bases in between.

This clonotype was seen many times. Here the CDR3 DNA reads TGTGCCAGCAGCTTAGAGGGGACAGCCACTGAAGCTTTCTTT. Translated, it gives CASSLEGTATEAFF. The rearrangement links TRBV7-2 to TRBJ1-1, with TRBD1 identical over 7 bases. The V gene's germline CDR1 is SGHTA and CDR2 FQGNSA. With 1 base clipped from V and 4 bases from J, the junction kept 3 bases outside the gene matches. CDR3 size: 14 residues.

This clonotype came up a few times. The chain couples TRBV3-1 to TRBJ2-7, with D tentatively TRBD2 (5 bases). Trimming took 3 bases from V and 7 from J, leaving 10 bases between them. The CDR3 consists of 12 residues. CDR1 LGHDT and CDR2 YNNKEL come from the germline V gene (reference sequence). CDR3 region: CASSQSSGEQYV. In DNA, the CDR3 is TGTGCCAGCAGCCAGTCGTCGGGGGAGCAGTACGTC.

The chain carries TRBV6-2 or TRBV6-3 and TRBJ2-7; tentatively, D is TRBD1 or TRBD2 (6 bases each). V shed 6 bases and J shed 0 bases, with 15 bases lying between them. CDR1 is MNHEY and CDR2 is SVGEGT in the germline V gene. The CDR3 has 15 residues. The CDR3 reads CASRGRRDTSYEQYF. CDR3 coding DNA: TGTGCCAGCAGGGGGAGGAGGGACACCTCCTACGAGCAGTACTTC.

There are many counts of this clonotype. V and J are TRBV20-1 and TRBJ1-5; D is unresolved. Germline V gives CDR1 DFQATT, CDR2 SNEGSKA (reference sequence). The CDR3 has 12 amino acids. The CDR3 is CSARFSNQPQHF. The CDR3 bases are TGCAGCGCCAGATTTAGCAATCAGCCCCAGCATTTT.

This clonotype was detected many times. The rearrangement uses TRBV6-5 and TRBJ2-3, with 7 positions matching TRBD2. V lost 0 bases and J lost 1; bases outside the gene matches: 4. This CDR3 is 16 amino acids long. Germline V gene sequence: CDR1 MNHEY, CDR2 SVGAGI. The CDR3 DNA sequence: TGTGCCAGCAGTTACTCCGGGGGGAGGCGCACAGATACGCAGTATTTT. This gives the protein CASSYSGGRRTDTQYF.

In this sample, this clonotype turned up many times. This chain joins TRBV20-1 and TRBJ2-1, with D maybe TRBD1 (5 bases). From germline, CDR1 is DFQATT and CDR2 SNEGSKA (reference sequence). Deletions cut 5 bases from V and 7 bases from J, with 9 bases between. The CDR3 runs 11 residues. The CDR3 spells CSADRSNEQFF. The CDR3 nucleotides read TGCAGTGCTGACAGATCTAATGAGCAGTTCTTC.

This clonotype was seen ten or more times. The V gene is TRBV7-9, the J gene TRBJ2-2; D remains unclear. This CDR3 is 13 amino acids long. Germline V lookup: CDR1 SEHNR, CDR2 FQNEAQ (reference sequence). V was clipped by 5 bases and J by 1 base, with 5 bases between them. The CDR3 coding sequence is TGTGCCAGCAGCCCAGGGAACACCGGGGAGCTGTTTTTT. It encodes CASSPGNTGELFF. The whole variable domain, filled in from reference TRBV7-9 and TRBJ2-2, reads DTGVSQNPRHKITKRGQNVTFRCDPISEHNRLYWYRQTLGQGPEFLTYFQNEAQLEKSRLLSDRFSAERPKGSFSTLEIQRTEQGDSAMYLCASSPGNTGELFFGEGSRLTVL.

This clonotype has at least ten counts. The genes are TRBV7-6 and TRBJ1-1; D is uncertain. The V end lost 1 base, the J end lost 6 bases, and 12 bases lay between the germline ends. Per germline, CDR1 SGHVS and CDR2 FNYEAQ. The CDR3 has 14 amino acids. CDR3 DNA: TGTGCCAGCAGCTTAGGACTCGTTGCTTCTGAAGCTTTCTTT. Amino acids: CASSLGLVASEAFF.

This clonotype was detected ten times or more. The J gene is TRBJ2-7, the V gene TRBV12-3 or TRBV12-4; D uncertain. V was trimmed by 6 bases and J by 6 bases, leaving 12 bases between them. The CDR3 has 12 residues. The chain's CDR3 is CASSRAVFEQYF. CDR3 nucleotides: TGTGCCAGCAGCCGCGCGGTGTTCGAGCAGTACTTC.

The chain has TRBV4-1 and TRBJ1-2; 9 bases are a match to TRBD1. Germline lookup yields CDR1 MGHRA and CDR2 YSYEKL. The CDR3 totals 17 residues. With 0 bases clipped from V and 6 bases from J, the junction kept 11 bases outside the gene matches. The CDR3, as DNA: TGCGCCAGCAGCCAAGATGAGGGGACAGGGAGATCCGATGGCTACACCTTC. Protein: CASSQDEGTGRSDGYTF.